This T cell receptor beta chain was captured in a study of T cell repertoires in cytomegalovirus infection. On the study more broadly: The authors used CMV epitopes that were HLA-C-restricted (recently identified) and HLA-B-restricted (well studied). CMV infection together with matching HLA type was indicated by public TCR beta signatures.

This CDR3 has 13 residues. Germline CDR1 reads GTSNPN; CDR2 reads SVGIG (reference sequence). The V end was cut by 1 base, the J end by 5 bases, with 11 bases between. From the reads, TCRdb called clonotypes with MiXCR, one entry per CDR3 protein. Counted here are roughly 730,000 distinct CDR3 sequences, around a third occurring once; the ten biggest clones make up 15% to 20%. As for this clonotype: Its antigen is unknown.

Notes on the study in general: Carriers of CMV plus the relevant HLA were identified by cumulative public TCR beta family frequency. HLA-C-restricted CMV clonotypes gave the most frequent clonotype in two of eight donors.

The rearrangement uses TRBV30 and TRBJ1-1, with D unclear. Sample: cultured PBMCs, taken from culture after CMV antigen stimulation. This clonotype originated in a human donor in good health (CMV status not recorded). Some clones in this sample may be carry-over from other donors' samples. The CDR3 nucleotides read TGTGCCTGGAGTGAACACAGCGGTACTGAAGCTTTCTTT. Translated: CAWSEHSGTEAFF.